Below, one T cell receptor beta chain is given with its context. The data derive from a study of blood T cell repertoires in COVID-19. Study context: The United States, Italy and Spain provided the acute and convalescent COVID-19 samples.

Per the original data handling: By means of reference gene primer amplification, nucleated cell counts were estimated. Sequenced by immunoSEQ multiplex PCR; TCRdb stores in-frame clones only, minus some. V and J calls and clone size are given by that table; D and trimming were obtained from the DNA. This sample has 76,000 or so clones; about 80% occur once, and the top ten carry roughly 11%. CDR1 is DFQATT, CDR2 SNEGSKA, per germline (reference sequence). This CDR3 comprises 15 residues. V shed 3 bases and J 1 base; nucleotides not matched to a gene: 5. The receptor was derived from a man aged 45-65 years with acute or convalescent COVID-19. Sequences were obtained from peripheral blood. This chain joins TRBV20-1 and TRBJ2-7, with 11 positions matching TRBD1. The CDR3 nucleotides are TGCAGTGCTAGTCCTGGGACAGGGGGATCCTACGAGCAGTACTTC. Translated, it gives CSASPGTGGSYEQYF.